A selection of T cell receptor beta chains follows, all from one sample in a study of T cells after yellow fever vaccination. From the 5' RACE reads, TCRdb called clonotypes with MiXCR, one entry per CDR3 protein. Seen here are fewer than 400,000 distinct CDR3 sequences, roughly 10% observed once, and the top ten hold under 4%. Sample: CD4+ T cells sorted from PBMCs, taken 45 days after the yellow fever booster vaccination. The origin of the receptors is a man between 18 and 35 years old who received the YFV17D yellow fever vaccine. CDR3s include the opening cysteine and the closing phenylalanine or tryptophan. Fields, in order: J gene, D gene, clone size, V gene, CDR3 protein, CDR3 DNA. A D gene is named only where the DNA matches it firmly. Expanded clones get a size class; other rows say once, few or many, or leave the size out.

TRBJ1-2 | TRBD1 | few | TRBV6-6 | CASSVDRAGVYTF | TGTGCCAGCAGTGTCGACAGGGCCGGTGTCTACACCTTC
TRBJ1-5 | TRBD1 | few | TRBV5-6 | CASSWGGQGANSNQPQHF | TGTGCCAGCAGCTGGGGGGGACAGGGCGCTAATAGCAATCAGCCCCAGCATTTT
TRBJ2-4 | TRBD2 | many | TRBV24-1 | CATSERGTSGGLAKNIQYF | TGTGCCACCAGTGAGCGTGGGACTAGCGGGGGATTAGCCAAAAACATTCAGTACTTC
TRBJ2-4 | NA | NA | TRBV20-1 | CSARDWAPGKNIQYF | TGCAGTGCTAGAGATTGGGCCCCCGGCAAAAACATTCAGTACTTC
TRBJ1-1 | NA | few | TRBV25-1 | CASSERFLGAEAFF | TGTGCCAGCAGTGAACGTTTTTTGGGAGCTGAAGCTTTCTTT
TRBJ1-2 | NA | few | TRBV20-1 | CSARHDYGYTF | TGCAGTGCTCGACACGACTATGGCTACACCTTC
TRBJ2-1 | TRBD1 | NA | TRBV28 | CASRTGGGNEQFF | TGTGCCAGCCGGACAGGGGGCGGGAATGAGCAGTTCTTC
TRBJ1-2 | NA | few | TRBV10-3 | CAISVRQTYTF | TGTGCCATCAGTGTGCGGCAGACCTACACCTTC
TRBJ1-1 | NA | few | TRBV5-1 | CASSLEGTNTEAFF | TGCGCCAGCAGCTTGGAGGGGACGAACACTGAAGCTTTCTTT
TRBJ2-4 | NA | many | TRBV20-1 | CSALIEGAKNIQYF | TGCAGTGCCCTTATCGAGGGGGCCAAAAACATTCAGTACTTC
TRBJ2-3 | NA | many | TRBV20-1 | CSAFNPLVRESTDTQYF | TGCAGTGCTTTCAACCCCTTGGTCAGGGAGAGCACAGATACGCAGTATTTT
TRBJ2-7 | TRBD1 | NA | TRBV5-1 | CASRQQGLGEQYF | TGCGCCAGCAGACAACAGGGGCTGGGCGAGCAGTACTTC
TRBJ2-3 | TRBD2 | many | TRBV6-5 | CASSYGGEGDTQYF | TGTGCCAGCAGTTACGGGGGGGAAGGGGATACGCAGTATTTT
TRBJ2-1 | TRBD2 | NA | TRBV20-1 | CSASLTSGGNGEQFF | TGCAGTGCTAGCCTAACTAGCGGGGGGAATGGTGAGCAGTTCTTC
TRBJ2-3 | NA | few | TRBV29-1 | CSVAPWTDTDTQYF | TGCAGCGTAGCGCCCTGGACGGACACAGATACGCAGTATTTT
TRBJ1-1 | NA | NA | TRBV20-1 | CSATDHRSTEAFF | TGCAGTGCCACCGACCACAGGAGCACTGAAGCTTTCTTT
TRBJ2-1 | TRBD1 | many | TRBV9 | CASSPQQGSTYNEQFF | TGTGCCAGCAGCCCTCAACAGGGGTCAACCTACAATGAGCAGTTCTTC
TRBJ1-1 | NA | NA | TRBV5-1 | CASSLVPTRDTEAFF | TGCGCCAGCAGCTTGGTTCCTACCCGGGACACTGAAGCTTTCTTT
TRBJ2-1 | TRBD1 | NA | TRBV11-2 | CASSSGQREQFF | TGTGCCAGCAGCTCGGGACAGCGGGAGCAGTTCTTC
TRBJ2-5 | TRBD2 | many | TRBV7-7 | CAISHSGGPGETQYF | TGTGCCATAAGCCACTCGGGGGGGCCCGGGGAGACCCAGTACTTC
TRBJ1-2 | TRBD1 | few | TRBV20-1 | CSARDPDRGDYGYTF | TGCAGTGCTAGAGACCCAGACAGGGGGGACTATGGCTACACCTTC
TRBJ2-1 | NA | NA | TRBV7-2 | CASSFQAGLGNEQFF | TGTGCCAGCAGCTTCCAAGCCGGCCTGGGCAATGAGCAGTTCTTC
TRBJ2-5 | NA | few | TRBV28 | CASRAGGAGEETQYF | TGTGCCAGCAGAGCAGGGGGCGCGGGGGAAGAGACCCAGTACTTC
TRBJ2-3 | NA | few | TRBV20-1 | CSARPRPDTQYF | TGCAGTGCTCGGCCCCGGCCAGATACGCAGTATTTT
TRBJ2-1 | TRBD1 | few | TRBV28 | CASSLYGAGQGGYNEQFF | TGTGCCAGCAGTTTATACGGTGCGGGACAGGGTGGCTACAATGAGCAGTTCTTC
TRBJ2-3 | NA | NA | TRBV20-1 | CSAKTPLRGGTDTQYF | TGCAGTGCCAAAACCCCGCTCCGCGGGGGCACAGATACGCAGTATTTT
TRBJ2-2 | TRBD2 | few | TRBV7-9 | CASPLSSGGTNTGELFF | TGTGCCAGCCCCTTGAGTAGCGGGGGGACGAACACCGGGGAGCTGTTTTTT
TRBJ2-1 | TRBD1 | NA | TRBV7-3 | CASSQDRVNEQFF | TGTGCCAGCAGCCAGGACAGGGTCAATGAGCAGTTCTTC
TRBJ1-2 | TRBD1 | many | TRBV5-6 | CASSLTGFPYGYTF | TGTGCCAGCAGCCTGACAGGGTTTCCCTATGGCTACACCTTC
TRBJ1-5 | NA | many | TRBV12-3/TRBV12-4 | CASSPHTYQPQHF | TGTGCCAGCAGTCCCCACACTTATCAGCCCCAGCATTTT
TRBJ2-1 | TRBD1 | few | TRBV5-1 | CASSPFGQGAYNEQFF | TGCGCCAGCAGCCCGTTCGGACAGGGGGCCTACAATGAGCAGTTCTTC
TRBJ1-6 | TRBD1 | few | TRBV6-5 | CASSYRTGTGRSPLHF | TGTGCCAGCAGTTACCGAACCGGGACAGGGCGGTCACCCCTCCACTTT
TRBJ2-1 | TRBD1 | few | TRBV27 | CASSLSAPGQGYNEQFF | TGTGCCAGCAGTTTAAGTGCCCCGGGACAGGGGTACAATGAGCAGTTCTTC
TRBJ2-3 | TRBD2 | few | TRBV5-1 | CASSLFGTSMMGDTQYF | TGCGCCAGCAGCTTATTCGGGACTAGCATGATGGGAGATACGCAGTATTTT
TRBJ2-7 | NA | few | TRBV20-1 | CSALGRGKGYEQYF | TGCAGTGCACTAGGGCGGGGAAAAGGCTACGAGCAGTACTTC
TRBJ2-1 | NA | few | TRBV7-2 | CASSLDGNEQFF | TGTGCCAGCAGCTTAGACGGTAATGAGCAGTTCTTC
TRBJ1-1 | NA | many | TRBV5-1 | CASGLGIWDTEAFF | TGCGCCAGCGGCCTGGGGATATGGGACACTGAAGCTTTCTTT
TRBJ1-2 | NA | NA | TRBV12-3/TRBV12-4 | CASSSLARNSKGIKGYTF | TGTGCCAGCAGTTCTCTCGCTCGCAATTCCAAGGGAATAAAAGGCTACACCTTC
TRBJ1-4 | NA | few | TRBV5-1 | CASSTRDLNEKLFF | TGCGCCAGCAGCACCCGGGATCTTAATGAAAAACTGTTTTTT
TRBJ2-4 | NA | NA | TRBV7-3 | CASSLTGGSANIQYF | TGTGCCAGCAGCTTAACGGGAGGATCGGCAAACATTCAGTACTTC
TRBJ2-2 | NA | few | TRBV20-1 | CSAPLGAWTGELFF | TGCAGTGCCCCCCTCGGGGCTTGGACCGGGGAGCTGTTTTTT
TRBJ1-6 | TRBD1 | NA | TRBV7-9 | CASSHTGTGSYNSPLHF | TGTGCCAGCAGCCACACTGGGACAGGCTCCTATAATTCACCCCTCCACTTT
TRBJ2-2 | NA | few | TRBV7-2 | CASSFGPGAGELFF | TGTGCCAGCAGCTTTGGTCCCGGGGCCGGGGAGCTGTTTTTT
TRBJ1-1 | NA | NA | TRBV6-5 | CASSYSLVANTEAFF | TGTGCCAGCAGTTACTCTCTGGTCGCAAACACTGAAGCTTTCTTT
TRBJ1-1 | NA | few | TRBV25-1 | CASSESGHRQAFF | TGTGCCAGCAGTGAATCCGGACACCGCCAAGCTTTCTTT
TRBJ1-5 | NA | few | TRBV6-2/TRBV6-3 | CASSYSTRNQPQHF | TGTGCCAGCAGTTACTCAACACGGAATCAGCCCCAGCATTTT
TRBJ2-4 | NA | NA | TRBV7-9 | CASSLLGPGSEGYIQYF | TGTGCCAGCAGCCTGTTGGGCCCCGGCTCTGAGGGATACATTCAGTACTTC
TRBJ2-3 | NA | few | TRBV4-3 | CASSQVLAGTDTQYF | TGCGCCAGCAGCCAAGTGTTAGCGGGCACAGATACGCAGTATTTT
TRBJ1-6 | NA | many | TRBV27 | CASRLTFGNNSPLHF | TGTGCCAGCAGACTTACCTTCGGGAATAATTCACCCCTCCACTTT
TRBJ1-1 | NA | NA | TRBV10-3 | CAIREGLGTVNTEAFF | TGTGCCATCAGGGAGGGGTTAGGGACCGTGAACACTGAAGCTTTCTTT
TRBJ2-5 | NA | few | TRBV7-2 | CASSFGGIETQYF | TGTGCCAGCAGCTTTGGAGGGATTGAGACCCAGTACTTC
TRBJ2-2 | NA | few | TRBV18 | CASSIIRGNTGELFF | TGTGCCAGCTCAATCATAAGGGGGAACACCGGGGAGCTGTTTTTT
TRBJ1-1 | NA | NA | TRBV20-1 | CSARPRHGENTEAFF | TGCAGTGCTAGACCCCGTCATGGGGAGAACACTGAAGCTTTCTTT
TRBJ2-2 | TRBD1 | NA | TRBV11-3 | CASSLGDRAGTGELFF | TGTGCCAGCAGCTTAGGGGACAGGGCTGGGACCGGGGAGCTGTTTTTT
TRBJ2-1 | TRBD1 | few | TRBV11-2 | CASSRDRGLNEQFF | TGTGCCAGCAGCCGGGACAGGGGGCTCAATGAGCAGTTCTTC
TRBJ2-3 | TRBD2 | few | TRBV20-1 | CSAPQRGGRGSDTQYF | TGCAGTGCTCCCCAACGGGGGGGAAGAGGTTCAGATACGCAGTATTTT
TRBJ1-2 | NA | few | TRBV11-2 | CASSLGLGSGYGYTF | TGTGCCAGCAGCTTAGGGCTGGGCAGTGGCTATGGCTACACCTTC